Each of the 25 T cell receptor beta chains below was sequenced from the same sample in a study of T cell repertoires in cytomegalovirus infection. TCRdb called the reads again in MiXCR, with one record for every CDR3 protein. The data contain approximately 770,000 distinct CDR3 sequences, about 28% of them singletons. Their recognized antigens are unknown. The source was cultured CD8+ T cells from PBMCs, collected from culture after CMV antigen stimulation. All receptors derive from a human donor in good health (CMV status not recorded). Some clones in this sample may be carry-over from other donors' samples.

This clonotype was observed many times. CDR3 in amino acids: CASSPRQGRAEQYV. CDR3 sequence (DNA): TGTGCCAGCAGCCCTCGACAGGGGCGGGCCGAGCAGTACGTC. This sequence joins TRBV5-6 and TRBJ2-7, with 8 bases matching TRBD1. J was trimmed by 6 bases and V by 4 bases; bases with no gene match: 9. The germline gives CDR1 SGHDT, CDR2 YYEEEE. The CDR3 runs 14 residues.

The chain carries TRBV12-5 and TRBJ1-1; 9 nucleotides match TRBD1. The CDR3 spans 17 residues. J was trimmed by 0 bases and V by 3 bases; bases with no gene match: 8. The V gene's germline CDR1 is LGHNT and CDR2 FRNRAP. The CDR3 sequence is CASGFEWDRAMNTEAFF. In nucleotides, the CDR3 is TGTGCTAGTGGTTTTGAGTGGGACAGGGCCATGAACACTGAAGCTTTCTTT.

This clonotype was picked up many times. The gene calls are TRBV7-2 and TRBJ1-2, with TRBD1 identical over 9 bases. CDR1 and CDR2 (germline): SGHTA, FQGNSA. The trim removed 5 bases at V and 6 bases at J, leaving 16 bases unmatched. The CDR3 spans 17 residues. The CDR3 DNA sequence: TGTGCCAGCAGCCCATCCCCCGGGACAGGGATTGTCAATGGCTACACCTTC. Translation gives CASSPSPGTGIVNGYTF.

The chain is built from TRBV14 and TRBJ1-1; TRBD1 is a possible D gene (5 bases). V dropped 3 bases and J dropped 6 bases, with 14 bases sitting between them. The CDR3 runs 14 residues. From germline, CDR1 is SGHDN and CDR2 FVKESK. The CDR3 DNA is TGTGCCAGCAGCCATCCCTGGTCAGGGCCTGAAGCTTTCTTT. Its protein product is CASSHPWSGPEAFF.

This clonotype was seen a handful of times. V and J are TRBV7-9 and TRBJ2-5, with D possibly matching TRBD2 (5 bases). Trimming took 5 bases from V and 4 from J, leaving 20 bases between them. Germline CDR1 and CDR2: SEHNR and FQNEAQ (reference sequence). The CDR3 has 16 residues. Written as DNA, the CDR3 is TGTGCCAGCAGCCCCCCACCGGACTCCCTAGGAGAGACCCAGTACTTC. Translation gives CASSPPPDSLGETQYF.

This chain joins TRBV20-1 and TRBJ2-1, with D tentatively TRBD1 (6 bases). Germline V gene lookup returns CDR1 DFQATT and CDR2 SNEGSKA (reference sequence). V was shortened by 3 bases and J by 7 bases, with 13 bases between the two germline ends. CDR3 length: 13 residues. CDR3 protein: CSASSIQGNEQFF. CDR3 coding DNA: TGCAGTGCTAGTAGTATACAGGGAAATGAGCAGTTCTTC.

This clonotype was counted only a few times. This chain joins TRBV4-1 and TRBJ2-7; TRBD2 might be the D (5 bases). CDR1 is MGHRA and CDR2 is YSYEKL in the germline V gene. This CDR3 contains 15 residues. V shed 0 bases and J shed 3 bases, with 12 bases lying between them. CDR3 DNA sequence: TGCGCCAGCAGCCAAGATGTTGGGAGTTTCTACGAGCAGTACTTC. Translated: CASSQDVGSFYEQYF.

V gene TRBV7-9 combines with J gene TRBJ1-1; D is possibly TRBD1 (5 bases). Germline CDR1 and CDR2: SEHNR and FQNEAQ (reference sequence). Trimming cost V 4 bases and J 6 bases, with 12 bases left between them. This CDR3 comprises 13 residues. The CDR3 DNA reads as TGTGCCAGCAGCTCCCCCGGCAGGGCTGAAGCTTTCTTT. As protein: CASSSPGRAEAFF.

V and J are TRBV12-3 or TRBV12-4 and TRBJ1-1; no reliable D call. The CDR3 contains 13 residues. Trimming took 3 bases from V and 4 from J, leaving 9 bases between them. This chain's CDR3 is CASSFGLTTEAFF. The CDR3 DNA is TGTGCCAGCAGTTTCGGCCTGACCACTGAAGCTTTCTTT.

This clonotype was found a few times. For the CDR3, the DNA is TGTGCCAGCAGTTTATCCGGACTCCCGGACTACGAGCAGTACTTC. Protein product: CASSLSGLPDYEQYF. V gene TRBV27 combines with J gene TRBJ2-7; D might be TRBD2 (5 bases). The CDR3 extends over 15 amino acids. The V end was cut by 0 bases, the J end by 3 bases, with 12 bases between. Germline V gene data show CDR1 as MNHEY and CDR2 as SMNVEV (reference sequence).

This clonotype has only a few counts. This rearrangement joins TRBV19 to TRBJ1-2, with a possible D match to TRBD1 (5 bases). Between the trimmed V and J ends, which lost 6 bases and 2 bases, there was a span of 13 bases. The V gene's germline CDR1 is LNHDA and CDR2 SQIVND (reference sequence). There are 14 residues in the CDR3. This CDR3 is CASSPGHNNYGYTF. The CDR3 DNA reads TGTGCCAGTAGCCCGGGGCACAACAACTATGGCTACACCTTC. The full variable domain, with the rest looked up from reference TRBV19 and TRBJ1-2, is DGGITQSPKYLFRKEGQNVTLSCEQNLNHDAMYWYRQDPGQGLRLIYYSQIVNDFQKGDIAEGYSVSREKKESFPLTVTSAQKNPTAFYLCASSPGHNNYGYTFGSGTRLTVV.

The CDR3 here is CSARAWVVGQQPQHF. In DNA, the CDR3 is TGCAGTGCTAGAGCGTGGGTGGTCGGCCAGCAGCCCCAGCATTTT. V gene TRBV20-1 combines with J gene TRBJ1-5, with D uncertain. The CDR3 is made up of 15 amino acids. V was clipped by 1 base and J by 7 bases, with 17 bases between them. The V gene's germline CDR1 is DFQATT and CDR2 SNEGSKA (reference sequence).

This clonotype was detected a few times. V gene TRBV7-9 combines with J gene TRBJ1-1; D perhaps matches TRBD1 (5 bases). The CDR3 has 11 amino acids. CDR1 is SEHNR, CDR2 FQNEAQ, per germline (reference sequence). V lost 5 bases and J 11 bases, leaving 12 bases between the germline ends. The DNA for the CDR3 is TGTGCCAGCAGCCCCCCCGGGACGGCTTTCTTT. It encodes CASSPPGTAFF.

There are a few counts of this clonotype. The chain couples TRBV28 to TRBJ1-1, with D uncertain. The germline gives CDR1 MDHEN, CDR2 SYDVKM. Trimming pared 3 bases from V and 3 bases from J, leaving 11 bases between. The CDR3 extends over 14 amino acids. The CDR3 bases are TGTGCCAGCAGTTTGGTGAGCGGGGACACTGAAGCTTTCTTT. It encodes CASSLVSGDTEAFF.

V is TRBV27 and J is TRBJ1-2; D possibly corresponds to TRBD1 (6 bases). There are 13 residues in the CDR3. CDR1 and CDR2 from the germline V gene are MNHEY and SMNVEV (reference sequence). V lost 5 bases and J lost 8, with 15 bases in between. The DNA for the CDR3 is TGTGCCAGCAGTACCTACAGGGCCTGGGGCTACACCTTC. Its protein product is CASSTYRAWGYTF.

This clonotype came up many times. The chain carries TRBV7-2 and TRBJ2-5; tentative D call: TRBD2 (5 bases). CDR3 size: 15 residues. Trimming cost V 2 bases and J 1 base, with 11 bases left between them. Per the germline V gene, CDR1 is SGHTA and CDR2 is FQGNSA. CDR3 region: CASSLTAGGQETQYF. CDR3 nucleotide sequence: TGTGCCAGCAGCTTAACGGCAGGAGGCCAAGAGACCCAGTACTTC.

This clonotype was recorded a few times. The CDR3 reads CASSFTGQPNTGELFF. The CDR3 nucleotides read TGTGCCAGCAGTTTCACGGGACAGCCGAACACCGGGGAGCTGTTTTTT. V and J are TRBV5-5 and TRBJ2-2; 7 positions agree with TRBD1. The V and J ends lost 5 bases and 0 bases, in that order; junction bases with no gene match: 7. The germline CDR1 and CDR2 sequences are SGHKS and YYEKEE (reference sequence). The CDR3 extends over 16 amino acids.

This clonotype was detected a few times. The rearrangement uses TRBV6-1 and TRBJ2-1, with 8 positions matching TRBD2. CDR1 and CDR2 from the germline V gene are MNHNS and SASEGT. The CDR3 has 14 amino acids. Trimming cost V 7 bases and J 4 bases; bases outside gene matches: 6. CDR3 sequence (DNA): TGTGCCAGCACCTTCCCGGGGGGGTACAATGAGCAGTTCTTC. The encoded protein is CASTFPGGYNEQFF.

This clonotype was observed a handful of times. This chain joins TRBV7-2 and TRBJ1-3, with D maybe TRBD1 (5 bases). The CDR3 covers 15 residues. The V and J ends lost 0 bases and 4 bases respectively, with 10 bases between them. Germline V gene data show CDR1 as SGHTA and CDR2 as FQGNSA. This chain's CDR3 is CASSLAGTPGNTIYF. The CDR3 nucleotides are TGTGCCAGCAGCTTAGCAGGGACGCCCGGAAACACCATATATTTT.

This clonotype was observed a few times. V usage is TRBV9 and J usage is TRBJ1-4; 8 bases fit TRBD1. V was clipped by 4 bases and J by 8 bases; unmatched bases: 10. Germline V CDR1 and CDR2: SGDLS, YYNGEE. The CDR3 consists of 15 residues. Here the CDR3 reads CASSPSGGLGEKLFF. In DNA form, the CDR3 reads TGTGCCAGCAGCCCATCAGGGGGCTTAGGAGAAAAACTGTTTTTT.

This clonotype has only a few counts. The rearrangement joins TRBV27 to TRBJ1-1, with a weak D call TRBD1 (5 bases). CDR3 length: 14 residues. Trimming took off 6 bases at V and 0 bases at J, with 11 bases between the two ends. The germline V gene encodes CDR1 MNHEY and CDR2 SMNVEV (reference sequence). In DNA, the CDR3 is TGTGCCAGCAGGCGCGGGGGGATGAACACTGAAGCTTTCTTT. Amino acid sequence: CASRRGGMNTEAFF.

The sample holds a few counts of this clonotype. CDR3 amino acids: CSARDNTYGEQFF. DNA of the CDR3: TGCAGTGCTAGAGATAATACCTACGGTGAGCAGTTCTTC. The chain links TRBV20-1 to TRBJ2-1; D call uncertain. The germline CDR1 and CDR2 sequences are DFQATT and SNEGSKA (reference sequence). The CDR3 runs 13 residues. With 0 bases removed from V and 9 bases from J, the gap between germline ends came to 12 bases.

This chain joins TRBV24-1 and TRBJ2-1; the match to TRBD2 covers 8 bases. The germline V gene has CDR1 KGHDR and CDR2 SFDVKD. V shed 7 bases, J shed 7 bases, and the junction held 11 bases outside the gene matches. CDR3 length: 15 amino acids. DNA of the CDR3: TGTGCCACCAGCGGTGGCGGGGGGATTCGGAATGAGCAGTTCTTC. It yields the protein CATSGGGGIRNEQFF.

This clonotype was counted a few times. The rearrangement uses TRBV27 and TRBJ2-1; D gene ambiguous. The CDR3 contains 12 residues. Germline V lookup: CDR1 MNHEY, CDR2 SMNVEV (reference sequence). Trimming removed 5 bases from V and 7 bases from J, with 9 bases in between. This chain's CDR3 is CASSGLGNEQFF. The CDR3 DNA is TGTGCCAGCAGTGGTTTGGGGAATGAGCAGTTCTTC.

This clonotype came up many times. A read error may account for a junction end that differs from germline. V gene TRBV7-9 combines with J gene TRBJ2-1; D may be TRBD2 (5 bases). The CDR3 is 14 amino acids. Germline loops: CDR1 SEHNR, CDR2 FQNEAQ (reference sequence). The CDR3 sequence: CASSLEGSYNEQFF. The CDR3 DNA reads as TGTGCCAGCAGTTTAGAGGGTTCCTACAATGAGCAGTTCTTC.